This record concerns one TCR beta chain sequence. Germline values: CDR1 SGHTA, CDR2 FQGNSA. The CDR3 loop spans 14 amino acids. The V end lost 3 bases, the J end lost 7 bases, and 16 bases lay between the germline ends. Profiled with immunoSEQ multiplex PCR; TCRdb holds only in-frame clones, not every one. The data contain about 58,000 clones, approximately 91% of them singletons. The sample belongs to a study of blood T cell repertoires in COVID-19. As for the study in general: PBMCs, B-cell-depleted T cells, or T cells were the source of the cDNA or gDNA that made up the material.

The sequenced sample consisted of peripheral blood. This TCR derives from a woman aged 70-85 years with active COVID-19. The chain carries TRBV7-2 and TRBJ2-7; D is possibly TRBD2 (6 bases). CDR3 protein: CASSLASPGGEQYF. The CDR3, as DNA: TGTGCCAGCAGCTTGGCCAGTCCCGGAGGGGAGCAGTACTTC.